The T cell receptor beta chain described here comes from a study of cytomegalovirus exposure and HLA in healthy donors. The CDR3 totals 22 residues. The J segment lost 8 bases and the V segment lost 4 bases, leaving 23 bases of the junction unmatched. CDR1 is SGDLS, CDR2 YYNGEE, per germline. Both 60 Vbeta primers and 13 Jbeta primers went into the PCR. Profiling relied on immunoSEQ multiplex PCR, and the TCRdb table lists in-frame clones only, not all of them. The table lists about 200,000 clones, around 81% of them singletons. Of note for this clone: What it binds is not known.

Study outcomes and limitations: When presence/absence was analysed, sequencing depth was taken to be roughly uniform across donors.

This clonotype originated in a man between 18 and 29 years old in good health and CMV-seronegative. Sequenced input: PBMCs. The chain links TRBV9 to TRBJ2-2; TRBD2 aligns across 16 bases. Here the CDR3 reads CASSPRLSGTSGRGLMSGELFF. The CDR3 coding sequence is TGTGCCAGCAGCCCCCGCCTGAGCGGGACTAGCGGGAGGGGATTAATGTCAGGGGAGCTGTTTTTT.